A few counts support the clone carrying this T cell receptor (beta chain). The record originates from a study of beta chain features in type 1 diabetes. As every portion of the isolated RNA was reverse transcribed, the sequencing read expressed TCRB transcripts. TCRdb's copy holds only in-frame clones and misses some; the assay was immunoSEQ multiplex PCR. Of about 620,000 clones listed, around 15% are singletons. The receptor was derived from a man aged 18 to 29 in good health. Sequencing was done on a sample of naive CD4+ T cells from blood.

Here the CDR3 reads CASSFWRGSSYNEQFF. The CDR3 nucleotides read TGTGCCAGCAGCTTCTGGCGGGGAAGCTCCTACAATGAGCAGTTCTTC. This chain joins TRBV7-2 and TRBJ2-1; a weak D match, TRBD2 (6 bases). Trimming shortened V by 3 bases and J by 0 bases, and 12 bases separated the two germline ends. Germline V gives CDR1 SGHTA, CDR2 FQGNSA. The CDR3 length is 16 residues. The whole variable domain, remainder taken from reference TRBV7-2 and TRBJ2-1, is GAGVSQSPSNKVTEKGKDVELRCDPISGHTALYWYRQSLGQGLEFLIYFQGNSAPDKSGLPSDRFSAERTGGSVSTLTIQRTQQEDSAVYLCASSFWRGSSYNEQFFGPGTRLTVL.